This TCR beta chain was found in a study of blood T cell repertoires in COVID-19. Produced via immunoSEQ multiplex PCR; TCRdb's table is partial and in-frame only. The repertoire holds about 250,000 clones, approximately 85% seen once, with approximately 9.6% in the top ten. The sequence derives from a woman in her forties or fifties with acute COVID-19. Sequencing was performed on PBMCs or T cells enriched from blood (not recorded which).

CDR3 sequence reads: CASSLGARGGTEAFF. Here the CDR3 DNA reads TGTGCCAGCAGCTTGGGGGCCAGGGGCGGGACTGAAGCTTTCTTT. This sequence joins TRBV5-8 and TRBJ1-1; a weak D match, TRBD1 (6 bases). Per the germline V gene, CDR1 is SGHTS and CDR2 is YDEGEE. V lost 0 bases, J lost 5 bases, and 14 bases lay in between. The CDR3 is 15 residues long.